These 6 T cell receptor beta chains were all obtained from the same sample, sequenced in a study of CD8 T cells in Susac syndrome. Reverse transcription used about 0.45 to 1 ug RNA and random hexamers. MiXCR, applied by TCRdb to the immunoSEQ multiplex PCR reads, yields one record per CDR3 protein. The sample yields tens of thousands of distinct CDR3 sequences, just under 95% seen once. What was sequenced was CD8+ T cells from PBMCs. The receptors were gathered from a human donor with Susac syndrome.

The chain joins TRBV6-1 to TRBJ2-5; tentative D call: TRBD2 (6 bases). Germline lookup yields CDR1 MNHNS and CDR2 SASEGT. V was clipped by 5 bases and J by 5 bases, with 24 bases between them. This CDR3 comprises 17 residues. The chain's CDR3 is CASSPLETRTIEETQYF. In nucleotides, the CDR3 is TGTGCCAGCAGTCCACTGGAGACTAGGACTATTGAGGAGACCCAGTACTTC.

The chain is built from TRBV6-5 and TRBJ2-5, with D unresolved. The CDR3 length is 14 residues. The V and J ends lost 0 bases and 5 bases respectively, with 10 bases between them. Germline V gives CDR1 MNHEY, CDR2 SVGAGI. The CDR3 nucleotides are TGTGCCAGCAGTTACTCGAACTGGATTGAGACCCAGTACTTC. Translation gives CASSYSNWIETQYF.

The chain combines TRBV7-8 with TRBJ2-1; 7 bases are a match to TRBD2. This CDR3 is 15 amino acids long. Losses at the gene ends were 5 bases for V and 0 bases for J; bases not matched to a gene: 4. Germline V lookup: CDR1 SGHVS, CDR2 FQNEAQ. CDR3 residues: CASSGASGSYNEQFF. The CDR3 nucleotides are TGTGCCAGCAGCGGGGCTAGCGGCTCCTACAATGAGCAGTTCTTC.

The chain carries TRBV5-4 and TRBJ1-4, with D hard to call. Between the trimmed V and J ends, which lost 2 bases and 6 bases, there was a span of 8 bases. In germline, CDR1 is SGHNT, CDR2 YYREEE (reference sequence). There are 13 residues in the CDR3. The CDR3 loop reads CASSLFSDEKLFF. The CDR3 DNA follows: TGTGCCAGCAGCTTATTTTCAGATGAAAAACTGTTTTTT.

This chain uses TRBV29-1 with TRBJ1-2; D is unresolved. CDR3 length: 15 amino acids. Germline V lookup: CDR1 SQVTM, CDR2 ANQGSEA. The germline V and J ends were trimmed by 6 bases and 3 bases, with 20 bases remaining between them. For the CDR3, the DNA is TGCAGCGTGCACAGCAACACGGACGGATACTATGGCTACACCTTC. It is translated as CSVHSNTDGYYGYTF.

V is TRBV5-6 and J is TRBJ2-3; no clear D. Germline-derived CDR1 and CDR2 are SGHDT and YYEEEE. The CDR3 covers 12 residues. Trimming stripped 0 bases from V and 6 bases from J, with 5 bases between. The CDR3 sequence: CASSLEADTQYF. The CDR3 bases are TGTGCCAGCAGCTTGGAGGCCGATACGCAGTATTTT. Variable domain in full (rest from reference TRBV5-6 and TRBJ2-3): DAGVTQSPTHLIKTRGQQVTLRCSPKSGHDTVSWYQQALGQGPQFIFQYYEEEERQRGNFPDRFSGHQFPNYSSELNVNALLLGDSALYLCASSLEADTQYFGPGTRLTVL.